This T cell receptor (beta chain) was sequenced in a study of blood T cell repertoires in COVID-19. V lost 4 bases to trimming and J lost 3 bases; unmatched junction nucleotides: 10. Germline V gene lookup returns CDR1 MNHEY and CDR2 SVGEGT. The CDR3 has 17 amino acids. Here immunoSEQ multiplex PCR was the method, and the copy in TCRdb shows in-frame clones only, minus some. The sample consists of more than 250,000 clones, around 87% of them appearing once. The TCR sequence derives from a man aged 45-65 years with active or convalescent COVID-19. The specimen sequenced was peripheral blood. This chain links TRBV6-2 or TRBV6-3 with TRBJ2-4; 9 bases line up with TRBD1. The DNA for the CDR3 is TGTGCCAGCAGTTCGTACAGTATGGACAGGGGCAAAAACATTCAGTACTTC. It encodes CASSSYSMDRGKNIQYF.